This T cell receptor (beta chain) was captured by sequencing in a study of graft-versus-host responses after intestinal transplantation. Study-level information: The recipients all started with anti-thymocyte globulin induction and then took tacrolimus and steroids for 3 to 4 years.

Libraries were prepared by immunoSEQ multiplex PCR; TCRdb keeps only in-frame clonotypes and omits some of them. This table has around 96,000 clones, around nine tenths appearing once. Regarding this clone: As yet, its antigen is unknown.

The germline gives CDR1 SGHTA, CDR2 FQGNSA. V was trimmed by 2 bases and J by 2 bases, leaving 11 bases between them. This CDR3 spans 15 amino acids. Notes on the study in general: Present in recipient marrow, GvH clones included some that appeared first in ileum or blood.

This chain uses TRBV7-2 with TRBJ2-3; D possibly matches TRBD1 or TRBD2 (5 bases each). This TCR was recovered from a human patient who received an intestinal transplant, so some T cells may come from the graft donor. The specimen was PBMCs, collected roughly 450 days after intestinal transplant. The CDR3 DNA follows: TGTGCCAGCAGCTTACTAGAGGGGCACACAGATACGCAGTATTTT. Translation gives CASSLLEGHTDTQYF.